This T cell receptor (beta chain) was sequenced in a study of cytotoxic CD8 clonotypes in ibrutinib-treated CLL (dated by TCRdb to about 2021). Looking at the study overall: In this cohort, approximately 15 patients were treatment-naive and 11 to 12 were relapsed/refractory, while about 17 had unmutated IGHV. Patients were still on ibrutinib when every remission and progressive disease sample was collected. On average, each sample had about 250,000 productive templates and approximately 89,000 productive rearrangements. Response samples were taken after a median of roughly eleven months on treatment, ranging from roughly 6 to 36 months. Partial responses were observed in 24 patients and complete responses in 2; after a median follow-up of around 64 months, remission was maintained in about 15 patients and progression was observed in around twelve. Of the 90 or so participants in the trial, about two dozen had longitudinal samples available. Cryopreserved peripheral blood mononuclear cells were obtained prior to treatment, at the time of response, and at either disease progression or sustained remission.

The CDR1 and CDR2 encoded by the germline V gene are KGHSH and LQKENI. Trimming removed 6 bases from V and 0 bases from J, leaving 2 bases between the germline ends. From its cysteine to its phenylalanine, the CDR3 spans 11 amino acids. Only CDR3 DNA remains: 33 bases, in frame from the first base. Each clonotype received, on average, about 10x coverage in deep resolution sequencing performed on a MiSeq, where the target depth lay between 1 in 1 million and 1 in 200,000 T cells. The immunoSEQ hsTCRB Kit was used to generate the TCR beta libraries. On the authors' methods: ImmunoSEQ Data Assistant and ImmunoSEQ Analyzer were used for data analysis, and V, D and J genes were assigned according to IMGT definitions. Clonality, which ranges from 0 to 1, was calculated as one minus the normalized Shannon entropy of productive rearrangement frequencies. Only overrepresented clonotypes making up at least 0.05% of each patient's repertoire were included in the public clonotype analysis. Roughly 13 repertoires from age-matched healthy donors, obtained from immuneACCESS, served as clonality controls. TCRdb mirrors the immuneACCESS table, restricted to in-frame sequences. Some clones are absent from its copies; in checked studies, under half trace to an unresolved V gene, and the reason for the others is unknown. D and trimming come from the DNA, and the V and J calls and clone size come from that table. The sample profile shows under 200,000 clones; 70% to 85% of them were found once. Under 5.5% of the sample belongs to the ten largest clones.

As concerns this clone: Its recognized antigen is unknown. One base away there is no much larger clone; base qualities are not given.

The time point label of this sample denotes: roughly 23 months on ibrutinib. For TCR beta library preparation, approximately 2 micrograms of genomic DNA were isolated from cryopreserved PBMCs. High-throughput TCR beta sequencing was performed on longitudinal blood samples from CLL patients receiving ibrutinib monotherapy. The patients took part in an open-label, single-center phase 2 trial of ibrutinib monotherapy. Paper-wide results and their limitations: At baseline, clonality was higher than in age-matched healthy donors and showed a strong correlation with circulating CD8+ T-cell counts. Sampling times were not matched between patients in sustained remission and patients whose disease was progressing, and lymph node repertoires were not examined. Public clonotypes were rare and either shrank or stayed stable during treatment, and the rise in clonality at ibrutinib response reflected expansion of private clonotypes. Clonality rose at ibrutinib response, remained stable during sustained remission, and dropped back toward baseline at progression.

Source: PBMCs, taken after 24 months of ibrutinib treatment. The sequence is built from TRBV18 and TRBJ1-1; no D gene can be assigned with confidence. The receptor's source is a human donor with chronic lymphocytic leukemia. Read as DNA, the sequence is TGTGCCAGCTCGGTGAACACTGAAGCTTTCTTT. This codes for CASSVNTEAFF.